This entry lists 12 T cell receptor beta chains sequenced from one sample in a study of blood T cell repertoires in COVID-19. TCRdb keeps only in-frame clones here, not all; method: immunoSEQ multiplex PCR. The sample yields fewer than 400,000 clones, around 90% seen once. Sequences were obtained from peripheral blood. These receptors came from a woman under 40 with COVID-19, enrolled during active disease.

V usage is TRBV7-9 and J usage is TRBJ2-1, with 11 bases that match TRBD1. The germline gives CDR1 SEHNR, CDR2 FQNEAQ (reference sequence). Trimming took 4 bases from V and 3 from J; bases not matched to a gene: 8. This CDR3 is 17 amino acids long. CDR3 nucleotide sequence: TGTGCCAGCAGCTCCGGACAGGGGGCTTTCGACTACAATGAGCAGTTCTTC. Translation: CASSSGQGAFDYNEQFF.

The genes are TRBV6-6 and TRBJ2-7; 9 nucleotides agree with TRBD1. Germline trimming cut 2 bases from V and 4 bases from J; bases unmatched to any gene: 0. The CDR3 runs to 13 residues. Germline V gives CDR1 MNHNY, CDR2 SVGAGI (reference sequence). The CDR3 bases are TGTGCCAGCAGTTACGACAGGGGGTACGAGCAGTACTTC. Its translation: CASSYDRGYEQYF.

V gene TRBV4-2 combines with J gene TRBJ1-4; 11 positions agree with TRBD1. This CDR3 comprises 17 residues. CDR1 is LGHNA, CDR2 YNFKEQ, per germline. The V gene end was trimmed by 1 base and the J gene end by 7 bases; junction bases not matched to a gene: 8. The CDR3 is CASSQGHGQGAGEKLFF. DNA of the CDR3: TGTGCCAGCAGCCAAGGCCACGGACAGGGGGCAGGTGAAAAACTGTTTTTT.

This clone was found a few times. J is TRBJ2-7 and V is TRBV19, with 7 bases lining up with TRBD2. V gave up 3 bases and J gave up 2 bases; unmatched junction bases: 7. Looked up from germline, CDR1 is LNHDA and CDR2 is SQIVND (reference sequence). This CDR3 region has 15 residues. The CDR3 nucleotides read TGTGCCAGTAGTATCCAAGCGGGACCTACCTACGAGCAGTACTTC. Protein product: CASSIQAGPTYEQYF.

The chain is built from TRBV3-1 (or the pseudogene TRBV3-2) and TRBJ1-4; 9 bases line up with TRBD1. Germline assignment: CDR1 LGHDT and CDR2 YNNKEL (reference sequence). Trimming took 4 bases from V and 5 from J; bases not matched to a gene: 5. The CDR3 runs to 15 residues. CDR3: CASSPTGQGNEKLFF. The CDR3 bases are TGTGCCAGCAGCCCCACCGGACAGGGGAATGAAAAACTGTTTTTT.

This chain links TRBV3-1 (or the pseudogene TRBV3-2) with TRBJ1-2; perhaps TRBD1 as D (6 bases). CDR1 and CDR2 from the germline V gene are LGHDT and YNNKEL (reference sequence). The V end was cut by 0 bases, the J end by 6 bases, with 14 bases between. The CDR3 loop spans 15 amino acids. The CDR3 DNA reads as TGTGCCAGCAGCCAAGATGCGGGGGGCGCCGATGGCTACACCTTC. The encoded protein is CASSQDAGGADGYTF.

This sequence joins TRBV3-1 (or the pseudogene TRBV3-2) and TRBJ1-1, with unresolved D. Between the trimmed V and J ends, which lost 5 bases and 3 bases, there was a span of 16 bases. The CDR3 runs 15 residues. CDR1 LGHDT and CDR2 YNNKEL come from the germline V gene (reference sequence). CDR3 protein: CASSKPASEYTEAFF. CDR3 coding DNA: TGTGCCAGCAGCAAGCCGGCCAGCGAATACACTGAAGCTTTCTTT.

Only a few counts were recorded for this clone. J is TRBJ2-2 and V is TRBV6-5; D is perhaps TRBD2 (6 bases). CDR1 and CDR2 (germline): MNHEY, SVGAGI. V lost 8 bases and J 6 bases, leaving 10 bases between the germline ends. The CDR3 sequence is 12 residues long. CDR3: CASAWGAGELFF. As DNA, the CDR3 is TGTGCCAGCGCTTGGGGGGCCGGGGAGCTGTTTTTT.

The rearrangement links TRBV9 to TRBJ2-6; D is uncertain. The CDR3 length is 15 residues. Trimming stripped 4 bases from V and 4 bases from J, with 12 bases between. Germline assignment: CDR1 SGDLS and CDR2 YYNGEE. CDR3 coding DNA: TGTGCCAGCAGCCCCAGTCTTACGGGGGCCAACGTCCTGACTTTC. Protein sequence: CASSPSLTGANVLTF. Complete variable domain (other parts from reference TRBV9 and TRBJ2-6): DSGVTQTPKHLITATGQRVTLRCSPRSGDLSVYWYQQSLDQGLQFLIQYYNGEERAKGNILERFSAQQFPDLHSELNLSSLELGDSALYFCASSPSLTGANVLTFGAGSRLTVL.

V and J are TRBV28 and TRBJ2-4, with 8 bases matching TRBD2. Per germline, CDR1 MDHEN and CDR2 SYDVKM. The length of the CDR3 is 16 residues. Trimming at V came to 5 bases and at J to 0 bases, leaving 6 bases not matched to a gene. The DNA of the CDR3 is TGTGCCAGCAGTGCCGGGACTAGGTTAGCCAAAAACATTCAGTACTTC. Protein sequence: CASSAGTRLAKNIQYF.

J is TRBJ2-7 and V is TRBV9, with TRBD1 matching over 9 bases. Germline trimming cut 7 bases from V and 2 bases from J; bases unmatched to any gene: 7. Germline V gives CDR1 SGDLS, CDR2 YYNGEE. This CDR3 has 14 residues. The CDR3 coding sequence is TGTGCCAGCGGCCCCGGGACAGGGCCCTACGAGCAGTACTTC. Translation: CASGPGTGPYEQYF.

This chain joins TRBV10-3 and TRBJ1-3, with 8 bases matching TRBD1. The CDR3 covers 15 residues. CDR1 ENHRY and CDR2 SYGVKD come from the germline V gene. V shed 3 bases and J 2 bases; nucleotides not matched to a gene: 3. CDR3 protein: CAISDATGAGNTIYF. CDR3 nucleotide sequence: TGTGCCATCAGTGACGCGACAGGGGCTGGAAACACCATATATTTT.